This record covers a single T cell receptor beta chain. In its sample, this clonotype was seen a few times. Which antigen it targets is not known. There are no base qualities to consult, and no much larger clone falls within one base. Ficoll-Paque density gradient centrifugation was used to isolate PBMCs. The data are from a study of T-cell memory formation after mild COVID-19 (dated by TCRdb to about 2021). The study in broad terms: TCR sequence clusters from the two donors were largely donor specific. Two young, previously healthy adult volunteers made up the cohort, one male and one female. In a couple of donors, T-cell clones that expanded and contracted after mild COVID-19 were tracked by sequencing TCRalpha and TCRbeta repertoires over time.

Summary of the overall study and its limitations: SARS-CoV-2 specificity was not confirmed for the second-wave clones peaking on day 37. Only a couple of mild cases were covered in the study, and larger cohorts including severe cases with pre-infection samples were considered necessary. The detection of some responding clones in pre-infection memory suggests that pre-existing cross-reactive memory T cells joined the SARS-CoV-2 response. Contracting CD4+ clones were found mainly in CM and EM memory subsets, while CD8+ clones were enriched in EMRA. Clones that contracted from day 15 to 85 showed balanced CD4/CD8 phenotypes, whereas a second wave of clones that expanded from day 15 to 37 leaned towards CD4+.

Measured from the cysteine to the phenylalanine, the CDR3 is 17 residues long. Only the CDR3 DNA stays, 51 bases, in frame from base 1. V sheds 0 bases and J sheds 4 bases, leaving 16 bases between their ends. From the germline V gene, CDR1 is SGHRS and CDR2 is YFSETQ. These reads were obtained on an Illumina NovaSeq 6000. cDNA libraries for TCRalpha and TCRbeta were prepared by 5'RACE using constant-segment primers, with sample barcodes and unique molecular identifiers added. RNA was extracted from every sample with Trizol reagent. Amplification of the libraries took two PCR steps, and the second step added a second sample barcode plus Illumina TruSeq adapters. The libraries were sequenced on an Illumina NovaSeq using 2 x 150 bp paired-end reads. The source study handled its data this way. The reads were demultiplexed and collapsed into UMI-guided consensus sequences using migec v1.2.7. Using mixcr v2.1.11, UMI consensuses were aligned to TRA and TRB V and J templates and then assembled into clonotypes. A clonotype was counted as expanded or contracted only if both edgeR and NoisET called the change significant, with noise models trained on biological replicates. For edgeR calls, the cutoffs were a false discovery rate-adjusted p below 0.01 and a log2 fold-change threshold of 1. PCA with hierarchical clustering of max-normalized trajectories of the 1000 most abundant clonotypes was used as exploratory dynamics analysis. The CD4 or CD8 phenotype of responding clones was assigned using the separately sequenced CD4+ and CD8+ repertoires. TCRdb itself trimmed the public reads at Q25 with fastp, ran MiXCR and retained productive beta chains. Records with the same CDR3 protein are collapsed into one entry carrying the most frequent genes and DNA. TCRdb, not the original authors, processed these V and J calls. The sample includes 400,000 to 550,000 distinct CDR3 sequences, with about 23% observed a single time. The ten largest account for around an eighth of the sample.

The chain is encoded by TRBV5-1 joined to TRBJ2-2, with TRBD1 perhaps the D gene, on 6 matching bases. Sequenced sample: PBMCs or a T cell subset sorted from them (not recorded which). This sequence originates from an adult woman who had mild COVID-19 (a few samples of this study predate the infection). The sample titles of this study are shuffled in the database, so cell type and time point are left out; the donor was told from shared clones. CDR3 protein: CASSLEITGPLTGELFF. The nucleotides read TGCGCCAGCAGCTTGGAGATTACAGGGCCCCTCACCGGGGAGCTGTTTTTT.